This T cell receptor (beta chain) was sequenced during a study of blood T cell repertoires in COVID-19. Looking at the study overall: Collection of acute and convalescent COVID-19 samples took place in the United States, Italy and Spain. T cells, B-cell-depleted T cells, or PBMCs provided the cDNA or gDNA that served as material.

V trimming: 6 bases; J trimming: 4 bases; junction bases outside the gene matches: 5. From germline, CDR1 is LNHDA and CDR2 SQIVND (reference sequence). The CDR3 covers 15 residues. This clone was counted once. In the authors' workflow: Using reference gene primer amplification, nucleated cell counts were estimated. This table comes from immunoSEQ multiplex PCR, and its TCRdb copy is limited to in-frame clones, with some not included. D and trimming were read from the DNA, whereas the V and J calls and clone size are those reported in that table. The top ten clones hold roughly 4% of a sample with more than 200,000 clones, approximately 80% of them seen once.

J is TRBJ2-2 and V is TRBV19; 10 bases fit TRBD2. Sample: peripheral blood. The sequence came from a man in his sixties with acute or convalescent COVID-19. CDR3 sequence reads: CASRERGGGTGELFF. The CDR3 DNA reads TGTGCCAGTAGGGAGCGGGGGGGCGGCACCGGGGAGCTGTTTTTT. Variable domain in full (rest from reference TRBV19 and TRBJ2-2): DGGITQSPKYLFRKEGQNVTLSCEQNLNHDAMYWYRQDPGQGLRLIYYSQIVNDFQKGDIAEGYSVSREKKESFPLTVTSAQKNPTAFYLCASRERGGGTGELFFGEGSRLTVL.